This T cell receptor beta chain came from a study of blood T cell repertoires in COVID-19 (dated by TCRdb to the early 2020s). Regarding the research as a whole: Samples from collaborators originated in the United States, Italy and Spain and spanned both the acute and convalescent phases of COVID-19. The material from the prospective study consisted of cDNA or gDNA derived from T cells, B-cell-depleted T cells, or PBMCs. Subjects who had been exposed to COVID-19, were actively infected with it, or had recovered from it provided the deeply sampled blood TCRbeta repertoires that made up the dataset. A freely available public database, intended as a resource for researchers studying the immune response to SARS-CoV-2, is where the repertoires were released. The samples were drawn from two sources: the first 160 participants of the ongoing ImmuneRACE study, and some 1,300 subjects contributed by 6 global collaborators. The sample metadata nearly always contained a de-identified subject ID, COVID-19 status, age in years and sex. Where available, HLA class I and class II types were taken from metadata supplied by the sample provider and were not determined by assay-based typing. The paper's findings and limits, for the study overall: Clinical and demographic metadata were provided uncurated, with the amount varying by source and participant.

The immunoSEQ Assay, a bias-controlled multiplex PCR, was used to amplify TCRbeta CDR3 regions from genomic DNA. From the authors' description of their analysis: Nucleated cell counts per sample were estimated from amplification of reference gene primers within the assay. Sequence reads were collapsed and filtered to measure the absolute abundance of every unique TCRbeta CDR3 rearrangement. For each sample, productive Simpson clonality was calculated as the square root of Simpson's diversity index over productive rearrangements. TCRdb took this table from immuneACCESS and kept in-frame rearrangements with V and J called. Such tables lack part of the clones; where checked against another copy, unresolved V genes explain under half of the gap, and the rest is unexplained. D and trimming were read from the DNA, whereas the V and J calls and clone size are those reported in that table. The sample profile shows around 83,000 clones; roughly 91% of them were found once. Jointly, the top ten make up approximately 14% of the sample.

Each collaborating institution followed its own protocols to collect whole blood in K2EDTA tubes. For TCRbeta analysis, collaborators shipped samples as frozen whole blood, isolated PBMCs, or DNA extracted from either of those sample types. On this clone: Its antigen has not been determined. No per-base quality is available; no much larger clone lies one base away.

Including cysteine and phenylalanine, the CDR3 has 14 amino acids. CDR3 DNA only is kept here, 42 bases in frame from base 1. The trim is 0 bases for V and 6 bases for J, with a gap of 11 bases between the germline ends. CDR1 is given as SGHDN and CDR2 as FVKESK, both from the germline V gene. Sequenced: peripheral blood. The chain couples TRBV14 to TRBJ2-5; too little of a D gene remains to name it. The receptor's source is a man between 70 and 80 years old with active or convalescent COVID-19. The CDR3 amino acid sequence is: CASSQDWASQTQYF. The sequenced DNA is TGTGCCAGCAGCCAAGACTGGGCGAGCCAGACCCAGTACTTC.